The present entry profiles one T cell receptor (beta chain) with its context. Measured with immunoSEQ multiplex PCR; TCRdb has only the in-frame clones, and not every one. This sample yields about 84,000 clones, of which around nine tenths are seen a single time; roughly 12% belongs to the top ten. The V and J ends lost 0 bases and 0 bases respectively, with 8 bases between them. This CDR3 has 15 amino acids. The data were obtained in a study of T cell responses to AZD1222 COVID-19 vaccine. This rearrangement joins TRBV6-7 to TRBJ1-1, with unresolved D. Being an ORF, TRBV6-7 has a function that is uncertain. The sample was peripheral blood, taken 28 days after the second AZD1222 dose. This receptor was obtained from an adult who received the AZD1222 COVID-19 vaccine. The CDR3 DNA reads as TGTGCCAGCAGTTACTCGACTGTCATGAACACTGAAGCTTTCTTT. As protein: CASSYSTVMNTEAFF.